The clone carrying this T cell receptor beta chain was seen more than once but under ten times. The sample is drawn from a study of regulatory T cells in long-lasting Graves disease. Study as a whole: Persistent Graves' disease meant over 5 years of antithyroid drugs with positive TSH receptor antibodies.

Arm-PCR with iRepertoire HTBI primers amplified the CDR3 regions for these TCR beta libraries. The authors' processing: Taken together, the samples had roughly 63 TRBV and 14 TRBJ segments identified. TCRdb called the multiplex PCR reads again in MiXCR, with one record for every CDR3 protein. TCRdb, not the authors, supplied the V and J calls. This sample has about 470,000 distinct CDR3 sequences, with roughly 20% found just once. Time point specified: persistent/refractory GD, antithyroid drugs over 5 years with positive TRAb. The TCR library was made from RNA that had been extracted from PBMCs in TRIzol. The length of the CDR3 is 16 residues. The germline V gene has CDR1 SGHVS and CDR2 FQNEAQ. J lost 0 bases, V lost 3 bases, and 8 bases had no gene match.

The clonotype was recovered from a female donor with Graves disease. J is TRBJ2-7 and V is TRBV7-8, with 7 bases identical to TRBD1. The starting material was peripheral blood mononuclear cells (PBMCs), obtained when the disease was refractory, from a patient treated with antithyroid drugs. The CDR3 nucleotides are TGTGCCAGCAGCTTGACCCCGGGACAGATCTCCTACGAGCAGTACTTC. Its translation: CASSLTPGQISYEQYF. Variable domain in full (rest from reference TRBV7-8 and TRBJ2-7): GAGVSQSPRYKVAKRGQDVALRCDPISGHVSLFWYQQALGQGPEFLTYFQNEAQLDKSGLPSDRFFAERPEGSVSTLKIQRTQQEDSAVYLCASSLTPGQISYEQYFGPGTRLTVT.